This TCR beta chain came from a study of monozygotic twins with inflammatory bowel disease. TCRdb reworked the 5' RACE reads into one entry per CDR3 protein, no DNA. Its table records about 300,000 distinct CDR3 sequences. About this clonotype: Its specificity is not known.

Findings and caveats of the study: Researchers reported no repertoire similarity difference between concordant and discordant twins, possibly from limited power. Healthy twins shared more clonotypes with others than IBD patients, most markedly active ones.

This CDR3 region has 18 residues. Germline V CDR1 and CDR2: LNHNV, YYDKDF (reference sequence). The TCR comes from a human donor with ulcerative colitis or Crohn's disease, or a healthy co-twin of an affected twin (not recorded which). The rearrangement uses TRBV15 and TRBJ2-6. The sample comprised blood. The CDR3 here is CATSRENIGVSGANVLTF. Full variable domain (rest looked up from reference TRBV15 and TRBJ2-6): DAMVIQNPRYQVTQFGKPVTLSCSQTLNHNVMYWYQQKSSQAPKLLFHYYDKDFNNEADTPDNFQSRRPNTSFCFLDIRSPGLGDTAMYLCATSRENIGVSGANVLTFGAGSRLTVL.